What follows are 13 T cell receptor beta chains derived from one specimen sequenced in a study of Ad26.COV2.S vaccination and SARS-CoV-2 variants. The sample's treatment: about 20 received Ad26.COV2.S at low or high dose, single or two shots; several received placebo; per-sample allocation not given. The samples were gathered on day 63 after the first injection of vaccine or placebo. This table comes from immunoSEQ multiplex PCR, and its TCRdb copy is limited to in-frame clones, with some not included. The sample holds hundreds of thousands of clones, 80% to 90% seen once. The starting material was peripheral blood, obtained in a trial of Ad26.COV2.S vaccine versus placebo. The receptor set was obtained from a person between 18 and 65 years old who received the Ad26.COV2.S COVID-19 vaccine or a placebo.

This rearrangement joins TRBV30 to TRBJ1-3; D is unresolved. The CDR3 spans 17 residues. V lost 3 bases to trimming and J lost 0 bases, with 18 bases between them. Germline V gene sequence: CDR1 GTSNPN, CDR2 SVGIG (reference sequence). CDR3 bases: TGTGCCTGGAGCCCCAGGAGAACGTCGAGCTCTGGAAACACCATATATTTT. Protein sequence: CAWSPRRTSSSGNTIYF.

This chain connects TRBV15 to TRBJ1-1; D is unresolved. Germline CDR1 is LNHNV and CDR2 is YYDKDF (reference sequence). There are 14 residues in the CDR3. V shed 7 bases and J shed 1 base, with 13 bases lying between them. CDR3 region: CATNPGKGNTEAFF. The CDR3 DNA reads TGTGCCACCAATCCGGGGAAAGGGAACACTGAAGCTTTCTTT. Based on the CDR3 plus reference TRBV15 and TRBJ1-1, the full variable domain is DAMVIQNPRYQVTQFGKPVTLSCSQTLNHNVMYWYQQKSSQAPKLLFHYYDKDFNNEADTPDNFQSRRPNTSFCFLDIRSPGLGDTAMYLCATNPGKGNTEAFFGQGTRLTVV.

This clone was seen a single time. The gene calls are TRBV5-1 and TRBJ2-3; a possible D gene is TRBD2 (6 bases). This CDR3 contains 14 residues. V was shortened by 4 bases and J by 4 bases, with 13 bases between the two germline ends. Germline CDR1 is SGHRS and CDR2 is YFSETQ. In DNA form, the CDR3 reads TGCGCCAGCAGCCCACTGCGGGGCGCAGATACGCAGTATTTT. It yields the protein CASSPLRGADTQYF.

This sequence joins TRBV5-1 and TRBJ2-1; 8 nucleotides line up with TRBD2. The germline CDR1 and CDR2 sequences are SGHRS and YFSETQ. This CDR3 contains 15 residues. V shed 1 base, J shed 3 bases, and the junction held 3 bases outside the gene matches. The CDR3 DNA reads as TGCGCCAGCAGCTTGCCACTAGCGGTCTACAATGAGCAGTTCTTC. As protein: CASSLPLAVYNEQFF.

CDR3 DNA sequence: TGTGCCAGCAGCGTAGCGCAGGCTGAAATGGGGACCCAGTACTTC. Amino acids: CASSVAQAEMGTQYF. V gene TRBV9 combines with J gene TRBJ2-5, with D unresolved. The CDR3 is made up of 15 amino acids. V was clipped by 0 bases and J by 7 bases, with 16 bases between them. Germline V gene lookup returns CDR1 SGDLS and CDR2 YYNGEE.

The chain recombines TRBV3-1 (or the pseudogene TRBV3-2) with TRBJ2-1; the D gene is possibly TRBD2 (7 bases). CDR1 and CDR2 (germline): LGHDT, YNNKEL (reference sequence). Trimming stripped 3 bases from V and 9 bases from J, with 21 bases between. The CDR3 is 16 amino acids. CDR3 DNA sequence: TGTGCCAGCAGCCAGCTACTGGCGGGGGCCGGGGGTGAGCAGTTCTTC. Translated: CASSQLLAGAGGEQFF.

The rearrangement uses TRBV7-2 and TRBJ1-2, with D possibly matching TRBD1 (6 bases). The germline V gene encodes CDR1 SGHTA and CDR2 FQGNSA. Trimming removed 4 bases from V and 7 bases from J, with 13 bases in between. The CDR3 covers 13 residues. The CDR3 nucleotides are TGTGCCAGCAGCTCTGACAGGCGGGGTGGCTACACCTTC. It translates to CASSSDRRGGYTF.

The CDR3: CASSLARPREAFF. CDR3 DNA sequence: TGTGCCAGCAGCTTAGCGCGGCCCCGTGAAGCTTTCTTT. The rearrangement uses TRBV7-2 and TRBJ1-1, with unresolved D. This CDR3 is built from 13 residues. Germline CDR1 is SGHTA and CDR2 is FQGNSA. V was clipped by 0 bases and J by 7 bases, with 9 bases between them. Full variable domain (missing parts from reference TRBV7-2 and TRBJ1-1): GAGVSQSPSNKVTEKGKDVELRCDPISGHTALYWYRQSLGQGLEFLIYFQGNSAPDKSGLPSDRFSAERTGGSVSTLTIQRTQQEDSAVYLCASSLARPREAFFGQGTRLTVV.

The chain is built from TRBV15 and TRBJ1-6; possible D gene TRBD1, 6 bases. Trimming shortened V by 4 bases and J by 9 bases, and 10 bases separated the two germline ends. The CDR3 has 13 amino acids. CDR1 and CDR2 (germline): LNHNV, YYDKDF (reference sequence). CDR3 in DNA: TGTGCCACCAGCATGAGGGACATTTCACCCCTCCACTTT. Translation: CATSMRDISPLHF.

The chain uses TRBV7-2 and TRBJ1-1; TRBD1 matches at 7 bases. This CDR3 spans 14 amino acids. Germline CDR1 reads SGHTA; CDR2 reads FQGNSA. The trim removed 3 bases at V and 4 bases at J, leaving 5 bases unmatched. The chain's CDR3 is CASSLTGRITEAFF. The CDR3 nucleotides are TGTGCCAGCAGCTTGACAGGGCGAATCACTGAAGCTTTCTTT.

V is TRBV25-1 and J is TRBJ2-1; TRBD2 matches at 9 bases. J was trimmed by 1 base and V by 6 bases; bases with no gene match: 4. The V gene's germline CDR1 is MGHDK and CDR2 SYGVNS. The length of the CDR3 is 15 residues. CDR3 protein: CASRRAGGSYNEQFF. The CDR3, as DNA: TGTGCCAGCAGGAGAGCGGGGGGATCCTACAATGAGCAGTTCTTC.

This clone has at least ten counts. The chain recombines TRBV7-2 with TRBJ1-3; 8 bases are a match to TRBD1. The CDR3 runs to 15 residues. J gave up 4 bases and V 1 base, and 3 bases lay outside the gene matches. Germline V gene sequence: CDR1 SGHTA, CDR2 FQGNSA. As DNA, the CDR3 is TGTGCCAGCAGCTTAGACAGGGGGGCGGGAAACACCATATATTTT. This translates into CASSLDRGAGNTIYF.

V usage is TRBV14 and J usage is TRBJ2-7; D is uncertain. The CDR3 spans 13 residues. The V gene's germline CDR1 is SGHDN and CDR2 FVKESK. V lost 6 bases and J lost 6, with 15 bases in between. Written as DNA, the CDR3 is TGTGCCAGCAGTGTTGTTTTTACGAGCGAGCAGTACTTC. Its protein product is CASSVVFTSEQYF.